Sequencing of this T cell receptor beta chain was carried out in a study of cytomegalovirus exposure and HLA in healthy donors. For the study at large: Among around 180 million T cells, an earlier analysis found 117 million unique TCR beta sequences.

CDR3 length: 14 amino acids. Per the germline V gene, CDR1 is SGHDN and CDR2 is FVKESK. Trimming removed 4 bases at V and 1 base at J, with 11 bases between. A multiplex PCR was run with 60 Vbeta primers and 13 Jbeta primers. Clones were read by immunoSEQ multiplex PCR, and TCRdb kept only the in-frame ones, dropping some. The profile covers some 120,000 clones, with over 60% appearing a single time and 9.5% to 15% taken by the ten largest. As regards this clone: The antigen is not known.

The study's findings and limits: As was reported, the HLA-A and HLA-B alleles of most subjects were accurately predicted from TCR beta sequences. With DRB1 most and HLA-C fewest, TCR association rates differed between HLA loci in a later analysis.

This TCR came from a woman in her thirties or forties in good health and CMV-seropositive. The sample taken for sequencing was PBMCs. The J gene is TRBJ2-7, the V gene TRBV14, with D perhaps matching TRBD1 (6 bases). The CDR3, as DNA: TGTGCCAGCAGCCGTACCAGGGGTTCCTACGAGCAGTACTTC. This sequence encodes CASSRTRGSYEQYF.